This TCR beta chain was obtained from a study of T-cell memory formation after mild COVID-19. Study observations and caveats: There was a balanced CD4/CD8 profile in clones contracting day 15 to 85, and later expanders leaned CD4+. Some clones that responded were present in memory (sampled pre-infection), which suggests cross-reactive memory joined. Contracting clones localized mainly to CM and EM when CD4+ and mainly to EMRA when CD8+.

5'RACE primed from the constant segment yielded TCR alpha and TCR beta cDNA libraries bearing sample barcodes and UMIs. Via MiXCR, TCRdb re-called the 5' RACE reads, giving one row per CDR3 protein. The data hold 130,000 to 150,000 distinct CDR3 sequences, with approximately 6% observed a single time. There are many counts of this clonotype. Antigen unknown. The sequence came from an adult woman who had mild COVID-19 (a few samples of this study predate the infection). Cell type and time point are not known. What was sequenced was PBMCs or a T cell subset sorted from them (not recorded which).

CDR3 nucleotide sequence: TGTGCCAGCTCACCCAATGCAGGGGAGGAGTTCTTC. Protein: CASSPNAGEEFF. This chain uses TRBV18 with TRBJ2-1; D may correspond to TRBD1 or TRBD2 (6 bases each). Germline V gene data show CDR1 as KGHSH and CDR2 as LQKENI. With 3 bases removed from V and 14 bases from J, the gap between germline ends came to 14 bases. CDR3 length equals 12 residues.